Each of the 7 T cell receptor beta chains below was sequenced from the same sample in a study of T cell responses to AZD1222 COVID-19 vaccine. The data were produced by immunoSEQ multiplex PCR, yet TCRdb's version contains in-frame clones alone and is incomplete. The sample lists 120,000 to 150,000 clones, around 90% occurring once. Sequences were derived from peripheral blood, sampled on day 0 of MenACWY control vaccination. All receptors derive from an adult in good health.

The J gene is TRBJ1-5, the V gene TRBV11-2, with D tentatively TRBD1 (5 bases). The CDR3 runs 16 residues. V was pared by 5 bases and J by 6 bases, with 20 bases between. Germline V gene lookup returns CDR1 SGHAT and CDR2 FQNNGV. As DNA, the CDR3 is TGTGCCAGCAGCCCGGGAGGGGCCTCGTTAGTTCAGCCCCAGCATTTT. Protein sequence: CASSPGGASLVQPQHF.

The chain carries TRBV5-1 and TRBJ2-7; a possible D gene is TRBD2 (6 bases). CDR1 and CDR2 from the germline V gene are SGHRS and YFSETQ. CDR3 size: 15 residues. The V end lost 0 bases, the J end lost 2 bases, and 12 bases lay between the germline ends. The CDR3 here is CASSLAKGRPYEQYF. The CDR3 DNA sequence: TGCGCCAGCAGCTTGGCCAAGGGGAGGCCCTACGAGCAGTACTTC.

This chain joins TRBV15 and TRBJ2-2; D gene uncertain. CDR3 length equals 12 residues. Germline loops: CDR1 LNHNV, CDR2 YYDKDF (reference sequence). V was clipped by 5 bases and J by 8 bases, with 9 bases between them. The CDR3, as DNA: TGTGCCACCAGCGGCGAAACGGGGGAGCTGTTTTTT. Its protein is CATSGETGELFF.

The chain has TRBV2 and TRBJ1-5; 7 bases match TRBD1. From germline, CDR1 is SNHLY and CDR2 FYNNEI. The CDR3 runs to 14 residues. V dropped 5 bases and J dropped 7; count of bases not matched to a gene: 8. DNA for the CDR3: TGTGCCAGCAGTCCCCTGACAGGGACCCAGCCCCAGCATTTT. Translating it yields CASSPLTGTQPQHF. Full variable domain (rest looked up from reference TRBV2 and TRBJ1-5): EPEVTQTPSHQVTQMGQEVILRCVPISNHLYFYWYRQILGQKVEFLVSFYNNEISEKSEIFDDQFSVERPDGSNFTLKIRSTKLEDSAMYFCASSPLTGTQPQHFGDGTRLSIL.

Note on this clone: Within the sample, other DNA sequences also encode this same CDR3. The chain has TRBV5-1 and TRBJ1-5; TRBD1 aligns across 8 bases. The V and J ends lost 4 bases and 4 bases, in that order; junction bases with no gene match: 4. The CDR3 runs to 14 residues. The germline CDR1 and CDR2 sequences are SGHRS and YFSETQ. In DNA form, the CDR3 reads TGCGCCAGCAGCACAACAGGGGGAAATCAGCCCCAGCATTTT. The encoded protein is CASSTTGGNQPQHF.

The chain employs TRBV27 and TRBJ1-1; tentatively, D is TRBD1 (6 bases). CDR3 length: 15 amino acids. Trimming shortened V by 5 bases and J by 1 base, and 14 bases separated the two germline ends. Germline V gene sequence: CDR1 MNHEY, CDR2 SMNVEV (reference sequence). In DNA form, the CDR3 reads TGTGCCAGCAGTCGGGGGGCAGGGCCGAACACTGAAGCTTTCTTT. The encoded protein is CASSRGAGPNTEAFF.

This chain joins TRBV9 and TRBJ2-1; 10 positions agree with TRBD2. CDR3 length: 16 residues. Trimming cost V 1 base and J 10 bases; bases outside gene matches: 11. Germline CDR1 is SGDLS and CDR2 is YYNGEE. This chain's CDR3 is CASSVRLAGAQGEQFF. The DNA for the CDR3 is TGTGCCAGCAGCGTAAGGCTAGCGGGGGCCCAGGGGGAGCAGTTCTTC.